These 17 T cell receptor beta chains came from one sample sequenced in a study of PD-1 blockade in classical Hodgkin lymphoma. TCRdb's table, derived via immunoSEQ multiplex PCR, lists solely in-frame clones and lacks some. The table includes about 12,000 clones, 70% to 90% detected once. With no exception, relapse followed autologous stem cell transplantation in all patients, and brentuximab vedotin exposure varied. The sequences come from peripheral blood mononuclear cells (PBMCs), collected at baseline. The receptors come from a human donor with classical Hodgkin lymphoma.

A note on this clone: Other DNA variants within this sample encode the same CDR3. The CDR3 protein is CASSLGGGTYEQYF. CDR3 coding DNA: TGCGCCAGCAGCTTGGGCGGGGGGACCTACGAGCAGTACTTC. The chain combines TRBV5-1 with TRBJ2-7; 8 nucleotides agree with TRBD2. The length of the CDR3 is 14 residues. V shed 0 bases and J 2 bases; nucleotides not matched to a gene: 1. Looked up from germline, CDR1 is SGHRS and CDR2 is YFSETQ.

The gene calls are TRBV7-9 and TRBJ1-1; TRBD1 might be the D (6 bases). Trimming took off 6 bases at V and 4 bases at J, with 12 bases between the two ends. The germline V gene has CDR1 SEHNR and CDR2 FQNEAQ (reference sequence). CDR3 length: 13 amino acids. CDR3 DNA: TGTGCCAGCAGTGCACAGGGAAGCACTGAAGCTTTCTTT. It translates to CASSAQGSTEAFF.

The J gene is TRBJ2-3, the V gene TRBV19; D is possibly TRBD1 or TRBD2 (6 bases each). The CDR3 runs 14 residues. Germline V gene sequence: CDR1 LNHDA, CDR2 SQIVND (reference sequence). Between the trimmed V and J ends, which lost 4 bases and 3 bases, there was a span of 11 bases. The CDR3: CASSTRGRTDTQYF. The CDR3 bases are TGTGCCAGTAGTACACGGGGGCGGACAGATACGCAGTATTTT.

This chain uses TRBV6-1 with TRBJ1-6, with D possibly being TRBD1 (5 bases). The CDR3 runs 14 residues. Germline V gives CDR1 MNHNS, CDR2 SASEGT. V was shortened by 5 bases and J by 6 bases, with 11 bases between the two germline ends. The CDR3 loop reads CASSMGPFNSPLHF. The CDR3 coding sequence is TGTGCCAGCAGTATGGGACCCTTTAATTCACCCCTCCACTTT.

The J gene is TRBJ2-7, the V gene TRBV5-6; tentatively, D is TRBD1 (5 bases). The germline V gene encodes CDR1 SGHDT and CDR2 YYEEEE. The CDR3 runs 16 residues. Trimming pared 0 bases from V and 1 base from J, leaving 14 bases between. The chain's CDR3 is CASSLEGVRRSYEQYF. CDR3 nucleotides: TGTGCCAGCAGCTTGGAAGGGGTACGGCGATCCTACGAGCAGTACTTC.

This clone was seen a handful of times. The CDR3 coding sequence is TGTGCCTGCTCAAAGGCAGAGACCCAGTACTTC. This codes for CACSKAETQYF. The chain combines TRBV30 with TRBJ2-5; D remains ambiguous. CDR1 and CDR2 from the germline V gene are GTSNPN and SVGIG (reference sequence). Trimming removed 6 bases from V and 4 bases from J, with 9 bases in between. CDR3 length equals 11 residues.

The V and J genes are TRBV18 and TRBJ1-2, with 10 bases matching TRBD1. V dropped 3 bases and J dropped 3; count of bases not matched to a gene: 4. From germline, CDR1 is KGHSH and CDR2 LQKENI. The CDR3 has 15 residues. CDR3 DNA sequence: TGTGCCAGCTCACCGACGACAGGGGGCTACTATGGCTACACCTTC. It is translated as CASSPTTGGYYGYTF.

The chain combines TRBV6-5 with TRBJ2-1, with D uncertain. The germline V gene encodes CDR1 MNHEY and CDR2 SVGAGI. V was trimmed by 2 bases and J by 6 bases, leaving 14 bases between them. This CDR3 has 15 amino acids. For the CDR3, the DNA is TGTGCCAGCAGTTACCTGCGAGGACGGTCCAATGAGCAGTTCTTC. Translated, it gives CASSYLRGRSNEQFF.

The chain carries TRBV6-5 and TRBJ2-1, with TRBD2 matching over 13 bases. V lost 5 bases to trimming and J lost 8 bases; unmatched junction nucleotides: 6. CDR3 length: 15 residues. Germline V gene lookup returns CDR1 MNHEY and CDR2 SVGAGI. CDR3 loop: CASSVLAGGLDEQFF. The CDR3, as DNA: TGTGCCAGCAGTGTACTAGCGGGGGGGCTCGATGAGCAGTTCTTC.

The rearrangement uses TRBV27 and TRBJ1-2; D remains unclear. The CDR3 has 13 residues. Germline V gene sequence: CDR1 MNHEY, CDR2 SMNVEV (reference sequence). The V and J ends lost 5 bases and 10 bases respectively, with 17 bases between them. CDR3 region: CASSPRGNVAYTF. The DNA of the CDR3 is TGTGCCAGCAGTCCGCGGGGTAATGTCGCCTACACCTTC.

The chain has TRBV9 and TRBJ1-2; no clear D gene. The CDR3 spans 17 residues. The germline gives CDR1 SGDLS, CDR2 YYNGEE. The germline V and J ends were trimmed by 3 bases and 4 bases, with 22 bases remaining between them. The CDR3 DNA is TGTGCCAGCAGCGAATCACAAACGCGAGGGTCTGGCTATGGCTACACCTTC. Amino acid sequence: CASSESQTRGSGYGYTF.

V and J are TRBV6-5 and TRBJ1-1; possible D gene TRBD1, 5 bases. Germline loops: CDR1 MNHEY, CDR2 SVGAGI. The CDR3 is 15 amino acids. Trimming stripped 8 bases from V and 4 bases from J, with 20 bases between. Here the CDR3 DNA reads TGTGCCAGCGTCCCCCCCGGGACCGGAGGCACTGAAGCTTTCTTT. Its protein product is CASVPPGTGGTEAFF.

This clone occurred once. V and J are TRBV6-5 and TRBJ2-7; unclear D gene. CDR3 length equals 12 residues. V gave up 5 bases and J gave up 7 bases, with 12 bases separating them. Looked up from germline, CDR1 is MNHEY and CDR2 is SVGAGI. The CDR3 here is CASSTPAGEQYF. CDR3 nucleotide sequence: TGTGCCAGCAGTACCCCTGCCGGGGAGCAGTACTTC.

The J gene is TRBJ1-2, the V gene TRBV4-2, with unresolved D. The CDR3 is 17 amino acids. In germline, CDR1 is LGHNA, CDR2 YNFKEQ. V shed 4 bases and J shed 0 bases, with 18 bases lying between them. This chain's CDR3 is CASSPWVKFPTNYGYTF. The CDR3 nucleotides are TGTGCCAGCAGCCCTTGGGTCAAGTTCCCGACTAACTATGGCTACACCTTC.

V usage is TRBV10-1 and J usage is TRBJ2-7, with TRBD1 as a possible D gene (6 bases). Trimming shortened V by 5 bases and J by 3 bases, and 20 bases separated the two germline ends. Germline CDR1 is WNHNN and CDR2 is SYGVQD (reference sequence). This CDR3 region has 16 residues. The CDR3 sequence: CASSRVGARGVYEQYF. The CDR3 coding sequence is TGCGCCAGCAGTCGAGTAGGGGCCAGGGGAGTCTACGAGCAGTACTTC.

The V and J genes are TRBV27 and TRBJ2-1; the D is unclear. Germline-derived CDR1 and CDR2 are MNHEY and SMNVEV (reference sequence). CDR3 length: 15 amino acids. V gave up 5 bases and J gave up 0 bases, with 11 bases separating them. In nucleotides, the CDR3 is TGTGCCAGCAGTGTAAGTTCCCCCTCCTACAATGAGCAGTTCTTC. It is translated as CASSVSSPSYNEQFF.

The V gene is TRBV5-5, the J gene TRBJ2-2; TRBD1 agrees at 7 bases. This CDR3 is 14 amino acids long. CDR1 is SGHKS and CDR2 is YYEKEE in the germline V gene (reference sequence). The V gene end was trimmed by 2 bases and the J gene end by 7 bases; junction bases not matched to a gene: 5. The CDR3 protein is CASSLGGGGGELFF. In DNA, the CDR3 is TGTGCCAGCAGCTTAGGGGGCGGAGGCGGGGAGCTGTTTTTT.